Here is one T cell receptor (beta chain) with its context. The CDR3 contains 18 residues. The germline V gene encodes CDR1 MNHEY and CDR2 SMNVEV (reference sequence). V shed 5 bases and J shed 0 bases, with 22 bases lying between them. Authors' analysis steps: Scientists estimated how many nucleated cells there were by amplifying reference gene primers. Method: immunoSEQ multiplex PCR; TCRdb's copy keeps in-frame clones and lacks some. That table is the source of V, J and clone size, and D and trimming were worked out from the DNA. Counted here are under 200,000 clones, approximately 91% occurring once; the ten biggest clones make up less than 2.5%. These data come from a study of blood T cell repertoires in COVID-19.

The chain links TRBV27 to TRBJ2-5, with D perhaps matching TRBD2 (8 bases). This sequence was found in a young man with acute or convalescent COVID-19. What was sequenced was peripheral blood. This CDR3 reads CASSRDAGRGPNQETQYF. CDR3 DNA sequence: TGTGCCAGCAGTCGAGACGCCGGGAGGGGGCCTAACCAAGAGACCCAGTACTTC.